The 3 T cell receptor beta chains given below trace back to one sample, sequenced in a study of T cell responses to AZD1222 COVID-19 vaccine. TCRdb keeps only in-frame clones here, not all; method: immunoSEQ multiplex PCR. The table lists more than 70,000 clones, approximately 91% of them singletons. The material was peripheral blood, obtained 28 days after the second AZD1222 dose. Source of these receptors: an adult who received the AZD1222 COVID-19 vaccine.

This clone has just one count. This chain links TRBV11-2 with TRBJ1-5; tentative D call: TRBD1 (5 bases). Germline V gene lookup returns CDR1 SGHAT and CDR2 FQNNGV. The CDR3 runs 15 residues. Trimming removed 3 bases at V and 4 bases at J, with 13 bases between. The CDR3 is CASSLAGAANQPQHF. CDR3 bases: TGTGCCAGCAGCTTGGCTGGGGCGGCGAATCAGCCCCAGCATTTT.

This clone is a singleton in its sample. The chain has TRBV7-9 and TRBJ2-2; maybe TRBD1 (7 bases). The V gene's germline CDR1 is SEHNR and CDR2 FQNEAQ (reference sequence). CDR3 length: 15 residues. Trimming pared 5 bases from V and 4 bases from J, leaving 14 bases between. The CDR3 here is CASSPNRGGTGELFF. The DNA of the CDR3 is TGTGCCAGCAGCCCGAACAGGGGAGGCACCGGGGAGCTGTTTTTT.

V usage is TRBV19 and J usage is TRBJ2-2; TRBD2 agrees at 8 bases. This CDR3 comprises 16 residues. V was clipped by 7 bases and J by 3 bases; unmatched bases: 10. Germline-derived CDR1 and CDR2 are LNHDA and SQIVND (reference sequence). CDR3 residues: CASTPRTSGHTGELFF. The CDR3, as DNA: TGTGCCAGTACCCCCCGAACTAGCGGCCACACCGGGGAGCTGTTTTTT.